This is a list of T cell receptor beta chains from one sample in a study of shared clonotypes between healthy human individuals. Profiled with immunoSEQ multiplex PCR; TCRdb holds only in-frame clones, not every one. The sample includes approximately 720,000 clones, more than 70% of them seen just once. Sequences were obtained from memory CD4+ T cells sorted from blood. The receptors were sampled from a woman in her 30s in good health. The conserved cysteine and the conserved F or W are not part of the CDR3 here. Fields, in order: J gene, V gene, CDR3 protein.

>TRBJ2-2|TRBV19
ASSQLASGELF
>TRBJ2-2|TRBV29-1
SVAASGDAGELF
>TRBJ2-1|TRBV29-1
SVEPGTGPDNEQF
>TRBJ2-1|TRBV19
ASRRAGGLNNEQF
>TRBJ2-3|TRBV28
ASTSSLSGSTDTQY
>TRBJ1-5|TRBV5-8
ASSQGDNNQPQH
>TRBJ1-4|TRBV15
ATSRDSGQGGEKLF
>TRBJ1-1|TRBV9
ASSVDLKNTEAF
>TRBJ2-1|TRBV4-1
ASSQVVVQTEQF
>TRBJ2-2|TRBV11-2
ASSSLAAITGELF
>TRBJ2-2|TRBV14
ASSQDGLAETGELF
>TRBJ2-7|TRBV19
ASSIEGRSLAGAGVYEQY
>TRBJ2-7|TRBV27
ASRRGVLFSYEQY
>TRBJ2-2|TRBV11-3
ASSSSSTGELF
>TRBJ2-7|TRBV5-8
ASSTGQGEWEQY
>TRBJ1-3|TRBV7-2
ASRAVSGNTIY
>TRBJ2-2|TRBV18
ASSPIQGKGELF
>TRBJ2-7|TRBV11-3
ASSLEDRISYWVYEQY
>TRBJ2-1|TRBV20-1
SEQGAYEQF
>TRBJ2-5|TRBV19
ASKGNWGDQETQY
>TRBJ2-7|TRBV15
ATSPLTAYEQY
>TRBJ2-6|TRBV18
ASSPRASGANVLT
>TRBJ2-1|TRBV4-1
ASSQVDLITYNEQF
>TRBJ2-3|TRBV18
ASSPRQDGLADTQY
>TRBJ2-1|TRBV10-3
AISEPGLASSPYNEQF
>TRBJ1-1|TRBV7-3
ASSASTENTEAF
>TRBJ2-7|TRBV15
ATSLWFTSGTSGSRGEQY
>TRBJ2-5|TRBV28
ASRLQGGETQY
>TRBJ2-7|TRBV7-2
ASSRGTSGVAQQY
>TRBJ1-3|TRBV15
ATSRDVGSGNTIY
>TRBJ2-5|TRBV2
ASSEGQGVTQY
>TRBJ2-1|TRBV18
ASSRFSGNDYNEQF
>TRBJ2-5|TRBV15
ATSSLPRGGYQETQY
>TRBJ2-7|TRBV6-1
ASRPGQSYEQY
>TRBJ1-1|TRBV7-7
ASSPEAF
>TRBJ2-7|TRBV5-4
ASSSWGGPDEQY
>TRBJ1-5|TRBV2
ASRRGEPQPQH
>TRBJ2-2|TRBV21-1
ASSKAGGKTGELF
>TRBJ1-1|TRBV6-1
ASTRQRANTEAF
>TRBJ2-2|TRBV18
ASSPRVGGLRTGELF
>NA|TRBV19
ASSIQGGAVHEQY
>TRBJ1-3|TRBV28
ASSLPLSSGNTIY
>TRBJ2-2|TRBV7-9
ASSVDQGAGELF
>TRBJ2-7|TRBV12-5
ASGLGQGNDEQY
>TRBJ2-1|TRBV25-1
ASSEGTSPSQGNEQF